What follows are 9 T cell receptor beta chains derived from one specimen sequenced in a study of blood T cell repertoires in COVID-19. Sequencing used immunoSEQ multiplex PCR; TCRdb keeps in-frame clones, though not all of them. The sample holds 250,000 to 350,000 clones, roughly 90% seen once. The sequenced sample consisted of peripheral blood. These receptors all stem from a woman aged 40 to 50 who had recovered from COVID-19.

J is TRBJ2-7 and V is TRBV6-5; a weak D match, TRBD1 (5 bases). Germline V gene lookup returns CDR1 MNHEY and CDR2 SVGAGI. Deletions cut 6 bases from V and 2 bases from J, with 14 bases between. The CDR3 runs 14 residues. CDR3 region: CASSKTASAYEQYF. In DNA, the CDR3 is TGTGCCAGCAGCAAGACAGCGTCCGCCTACGAGCAGTACTTC.

The chain has TRBV18 and TRBJ2-5; TRBD1 might be the D (6 bases). Per germline, CDR1 KGHSH and CDR2 LQKENI. V was shortened by 6 bases and J by 0 bases, with 11 bases between the two germline ends. The CDR3 is made up of 14 amino acids. Here the CDR3 DNA reads TGTGCCAGCTCCCGCGACAGGAACCAAGAGACCCAGTACTTC. Translated, it gives CASSRDRNQETQYF.

The chain couples TRBV18 to TRBJ2-2, with TRBD2 as a possible D gene (5 bases). V lost 5 bases and J 8 bases, leaving 9 bases between the germline ends. The CDR3 covers 12 residues. Germline values: CDR1 KGHSH, CDR2 LQKENI. The CDR3 bases are TGTGCCAGCTCAGAACAGCGGGGGGAGCTGTTTTTT. It yields the protein CASSEQRGELFF.

The J gene is TRBJ1-5, the V gene TRBV28; 7 nucleotides align to TRBD1. This CDR3 has 16 amino acids. V gave up 7 bases and J gave up 6 bases; unmatched junction bases: 15. CDR1 and CDR2 from the germline V gene are MDHEN and SYDVKM. The CDR3 protein is CASKKGTQGPLQPQHF. DNA for the CDR3: TGTGCCAGCAAAAAGGGGACACAGGGGCCCCTTCAGCCCCAGCATTTT.

V usage is TRBV7-2 and J usage is TRBJ2-7; 11 nucleotides match TRBD2. The CDR3 loop spans 16 amino acids. With 4 bases clipped from V and 1 base from J, the junction kept 6 bases outside the gene matches. In germline, CDR1 is SGHTA, CDR2 FQGNSA. CDR3 protein: CASSSSGLAGSYEQYF. The DNA of the CDR3 is TGTGCCAGCAGCTCCTCTGGACTAGCGGGTTCCTACGAGCAGTACTTC.

This chain links TRBV11-2 with TRBJ1-2; D is perhaps TRBD1 (5 bases). CDR1 SGHAT and CDR2 FQNNGV come from the germline V gene. The V end was cut by 1 base, the J end by 4 bases, with 19 bases between. CDR3 size: 17 residues. CDR3 nucleotide sequence: TGTGCCAGCAGCTTAGTCTTCGGCGGGGCCCGATCCTATGGCTACACCTTC. Amino acid sequence: CASSLVFGGARSYGYTF.

With respect to this clone: This sample also contains other DNA sequences that code for the same CDR3. The V call is TRBV19, the J call TRBJ2-7, with 7 bases fitting TRBD1. V shed 1 base and J 2 bases; nucleotides not matched to a gene: 2. CDR3 length: 14 residues. Germline CDR1 LNHDA, CDR2 SQIVND (reference sequence). The CDR3 protein is CASSIAQGAYEQYF. The CDR3 coding sequence is TGTGCCAGTAGTATAGCCCAGGGGGCCTACGAGCAGTACTTC.

The gene calls are TRBV30 and TRBJ2-1, with D maybe TRBD2 (5 bases). CDR3 length: 14 amino acids. Germline values: CDR1 GTSNPN, CDR2 SVGIG (reference sequence). Trimming took 5 bases from V and 6 from J, leaving 17 bases between them. CDR3 region: CAWENTGEGNEQFF. Here the CDR3 DNA reads TGTGCCTGGGAAAATACGGGTGAGGGCAATGAGCAGTTCTTC.

The chain joins TRBV19 to TRBJ1-1; 7 nucleotides line up with TRBD1. Germline lookup yields CDR1 LNHDA and CDR2 SQIVND (reference sequence). The V gene end was trimmed by 4 bases and the J gene end by 4 bases; junction bases not matched to a gene: 6. The CDR3 contains 14 residues. The CDR3, as DNA: TGTGCCAGTAGTACCTGGACAGGAGGCACTGAAGCTTTCTTT. This sequence encodes CASSTWTGGTEAFF.